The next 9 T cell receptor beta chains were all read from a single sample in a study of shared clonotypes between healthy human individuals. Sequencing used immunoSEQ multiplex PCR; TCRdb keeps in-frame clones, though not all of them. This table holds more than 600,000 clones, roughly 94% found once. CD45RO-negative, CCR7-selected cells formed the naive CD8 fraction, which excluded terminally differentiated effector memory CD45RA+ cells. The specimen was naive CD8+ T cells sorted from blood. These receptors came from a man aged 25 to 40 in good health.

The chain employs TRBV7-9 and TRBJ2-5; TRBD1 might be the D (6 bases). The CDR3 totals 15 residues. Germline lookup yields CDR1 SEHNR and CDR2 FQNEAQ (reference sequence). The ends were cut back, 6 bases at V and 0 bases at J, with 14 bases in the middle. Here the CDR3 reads CASRLQGTYQETQYF. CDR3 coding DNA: TGTGCCAGCAGACTGCAGGGGACCTACCAAGAGACCCAGTACTTC.

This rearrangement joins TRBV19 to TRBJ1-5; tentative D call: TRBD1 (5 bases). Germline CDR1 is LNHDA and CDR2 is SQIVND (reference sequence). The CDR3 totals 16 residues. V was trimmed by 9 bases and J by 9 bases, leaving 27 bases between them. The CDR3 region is CASHPSPLRATRPQHF. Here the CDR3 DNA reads TGTGCCAGCCACCCTTCCCCCCTCAGGGCCACACGGCCCCAGCATTTT. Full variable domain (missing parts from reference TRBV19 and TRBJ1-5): DGGITQSPKYLFRKEGQNVTLSCEQNLNHDAMYWYRQDPGQGLRLIYYSQIVNDFQKGDIAEGYSVSREKKESFPLTVTSAQKNPTAFYLCASHPSPLRATRPQHFGDGTRLSIL.

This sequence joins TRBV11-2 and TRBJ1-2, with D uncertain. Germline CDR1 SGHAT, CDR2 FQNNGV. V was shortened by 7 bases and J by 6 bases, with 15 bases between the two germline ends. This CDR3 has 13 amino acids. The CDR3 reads CASNSADYDGYTF. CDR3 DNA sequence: TGTGCCAGCAATTCGGCAGACTATGATGGCTACACCTTC. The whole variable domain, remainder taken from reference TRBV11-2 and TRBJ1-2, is EAGVAQSPRYKIIEKRQSVAFWCNPISGHATLYWYQQILGQGPKLLIQFQNNGVVDDSQLPKDRFSAERLKGVDSTLKIQPAKLEDSAVYLCASNSADYDGYTFGSGTRLTVV.

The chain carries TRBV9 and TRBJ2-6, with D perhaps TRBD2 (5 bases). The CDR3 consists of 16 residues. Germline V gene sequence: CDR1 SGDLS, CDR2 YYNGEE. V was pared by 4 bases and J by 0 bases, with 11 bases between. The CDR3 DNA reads TGTGCCAGCAGCCCCCGACGGGACTCTGGGGCCAACGTCCTGACTTTC. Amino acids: CASSPRRDSGANVLTF.

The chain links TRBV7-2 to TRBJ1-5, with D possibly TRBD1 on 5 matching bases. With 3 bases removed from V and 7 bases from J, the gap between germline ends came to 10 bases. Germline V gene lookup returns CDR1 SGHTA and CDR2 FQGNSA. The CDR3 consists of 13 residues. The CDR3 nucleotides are TGTGCCAGCAGCTTCCAGGGCGGGCAGCCCCAGCATTTT. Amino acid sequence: CASSFQGGQPQHF.

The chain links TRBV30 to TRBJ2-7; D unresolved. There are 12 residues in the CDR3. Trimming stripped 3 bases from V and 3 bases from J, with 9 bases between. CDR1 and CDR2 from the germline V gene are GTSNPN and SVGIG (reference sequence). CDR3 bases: TGTGCCTGGAGCGGGCTAGACTACGAGCAGTACTTC. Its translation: CAWSGLDYEQYF.

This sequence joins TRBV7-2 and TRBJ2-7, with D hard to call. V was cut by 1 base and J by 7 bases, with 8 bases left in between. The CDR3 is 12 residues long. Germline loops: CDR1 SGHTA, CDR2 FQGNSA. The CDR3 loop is CASSLEAVEQYF. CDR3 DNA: TGTGCCAGCAGCTTAGAGGCGGTAGAGCAGTACTTC.

The chain's CDR3 is CASSSGGPPEQYF. The CDR3 DNA follows: TGTGCCAGCAGCTCCGGGGGCCCCCCCGAGCAGTACTTC. The genes are TRBV7-6 and TRBJ2-7; D may be TRBD1 or TRBD2 (6 bases each). The CDR3 length is 13 residues. V lost 4 bases to trimming and J lost 6 bases, with 13 bases between them. CDR1 and CDR2 from the germline V gene are SGHVS and FNYEAQ.

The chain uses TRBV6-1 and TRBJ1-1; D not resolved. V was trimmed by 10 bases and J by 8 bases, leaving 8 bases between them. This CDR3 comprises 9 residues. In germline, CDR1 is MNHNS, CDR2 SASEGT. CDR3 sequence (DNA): TGTGCCAACGGCGTAGAAGCTTTCTTT. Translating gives CANGVEAFF.